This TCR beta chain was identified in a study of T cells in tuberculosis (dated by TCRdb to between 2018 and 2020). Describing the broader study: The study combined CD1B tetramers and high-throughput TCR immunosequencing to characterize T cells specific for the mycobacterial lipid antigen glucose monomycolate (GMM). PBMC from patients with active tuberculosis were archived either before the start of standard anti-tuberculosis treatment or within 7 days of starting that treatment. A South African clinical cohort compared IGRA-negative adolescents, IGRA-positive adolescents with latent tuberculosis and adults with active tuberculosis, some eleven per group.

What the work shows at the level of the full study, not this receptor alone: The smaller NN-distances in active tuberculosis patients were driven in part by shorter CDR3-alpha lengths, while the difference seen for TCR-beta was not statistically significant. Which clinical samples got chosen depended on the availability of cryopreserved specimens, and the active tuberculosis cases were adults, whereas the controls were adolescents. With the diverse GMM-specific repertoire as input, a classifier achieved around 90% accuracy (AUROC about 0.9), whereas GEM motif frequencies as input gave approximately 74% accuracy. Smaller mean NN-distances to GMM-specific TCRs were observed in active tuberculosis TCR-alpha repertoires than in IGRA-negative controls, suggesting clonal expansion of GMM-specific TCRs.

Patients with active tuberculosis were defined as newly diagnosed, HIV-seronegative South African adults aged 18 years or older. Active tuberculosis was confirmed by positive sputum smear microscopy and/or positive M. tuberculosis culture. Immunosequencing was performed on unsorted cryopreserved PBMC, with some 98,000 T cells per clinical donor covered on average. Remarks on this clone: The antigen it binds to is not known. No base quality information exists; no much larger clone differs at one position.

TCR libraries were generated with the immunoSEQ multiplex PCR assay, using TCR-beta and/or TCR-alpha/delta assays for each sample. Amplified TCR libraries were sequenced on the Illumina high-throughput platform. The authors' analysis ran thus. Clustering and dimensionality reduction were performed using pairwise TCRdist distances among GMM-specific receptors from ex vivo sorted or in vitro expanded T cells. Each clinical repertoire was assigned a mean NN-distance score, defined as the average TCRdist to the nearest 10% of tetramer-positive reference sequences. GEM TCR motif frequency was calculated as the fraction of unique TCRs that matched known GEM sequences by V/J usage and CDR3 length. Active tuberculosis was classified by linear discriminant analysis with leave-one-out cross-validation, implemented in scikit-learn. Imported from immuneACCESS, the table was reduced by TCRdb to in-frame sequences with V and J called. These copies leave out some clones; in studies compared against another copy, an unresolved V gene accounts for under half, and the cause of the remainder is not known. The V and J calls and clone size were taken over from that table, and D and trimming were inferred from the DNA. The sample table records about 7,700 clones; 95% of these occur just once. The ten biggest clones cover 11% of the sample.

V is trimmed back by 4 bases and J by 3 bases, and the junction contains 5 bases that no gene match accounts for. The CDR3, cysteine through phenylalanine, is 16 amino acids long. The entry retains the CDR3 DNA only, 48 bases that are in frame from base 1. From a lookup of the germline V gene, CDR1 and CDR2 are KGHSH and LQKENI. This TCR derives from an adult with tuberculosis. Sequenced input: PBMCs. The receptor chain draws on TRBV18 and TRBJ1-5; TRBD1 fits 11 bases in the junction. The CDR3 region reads CASSQSGQGANQPQHF. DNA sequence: TGTGCCAGCTCACAGAGCGGACAGGGGGCCAATCAGCCCCAGCATTTT.